The 27 T cell receptor beta chains presented below share a single source sample, sequenced in a study of shared clonotypes between healthy human individuals. Data came from immunoSEQ multiplex PCR; TCRdb stores just in-frame clones and leaves some out. Among about 1,800,000 clones listed, around 96% were seen once. Terminally differentiated effector memory CD45RA+ cells were left out of the naive CD8 fraction, which was CD45RO-negative and positively selected for CCR7. Sequencing was done on a sample of naive CD8+ T cells sorted from blood. All receptors come from a man aged 18 to 29 in good health.

This chain uses TRBV19 with TRBJ2-7; tentatively, D is TRBD1 (5 bases). CDR1 is LNHDA, CDR2 SQIVND, per germline (reference sequence). V shed 6 bases and J shed 2 bases, with 11 bases lying between them. The CDR3 length is 13 residues. In nucleotides, the CDR3 is TGTGCCAGTAGATCGGACACCGCCTACGAGCAGTACTTC. Protein sequence: CASRSDTAYEQYF.

The chain carries TRBV15 and TRBJ2-3; D ambiguous. This CDR3 comprises 15 residues. V was shortened by 0 bases and J by 6 bases, with 13 bases between the two germline ends. CDR1 is LNHNV, CDR2 YYDKDF, per germline (reference sequence). For the CDR3, the DNA is TGTGCCACCAGCAGAGAGTTTGGGTTGGCGGATACGCAGTATTTT. Translating it yields CATSREFGLADTQYF.

The chain joins TRBV11-1 to TRBJ2-5, with D perhaps assigned TRBD1 or TRBD2 (5 bases each). The CDR3 totals 13 residues. CDR1 and CDR2 from the germline V gene are SGHAT and FQDESV (reference sequence). Trimming took off 4 bases at V and 3 bases at J, with 9 bases between the two ends. The CDR3 sequence: CASSWDAEETQYF. CDR3 DNA sequence: TGTGCCAGCAGCTGGGACGCCGAAGAGACCCAGTACTTC.

For this clone: Other nucleotide sequences in the sample specify the same CDR3. The V call is TRBV5-4, the J call TRBJ2-1; D is unclear. The CDR3 contains 14 residues. Germline CDR1 and CDR2: SGHNT and YYREEE (reference sequence). V was trimmed by 2 bases and J by 0 bases, leaving 6 bases between them. CDR3 sequence: CASSLSSSYNEQFF. In nucleotides, the CDR3 is TGTGCCAGCAGCTTATCGAGCTCCTACAATGAGCAGTTCTTC.

The chain combines TRBV28 with TRBJ2-7, with D perhaps matching TRBD1 or TRBD2 (7 bases each). The CDR3 is 14 residues long. In germline, CDR1 is MDHEN, CDR2 SYDVKM. Trimming took off 7 bases at V and 3 bases at J, with 16 bases between the two ends. CDR3: CASNFRGGIYEQYF. In nucleotides, the CDR3 is TGTGCCAGCAATTTCAGGGGGGGGATCTACGAGCAGTACTTC.

The chain has TRBV4-3 and TRBJ2-1, with 9 bases that match TRBD1. The V segment lost 0 bases and the J segment 6 bases; nucleotides outside the gene matches: 9. CDR3 length: 17 amino acids. The germline V gene has CDR1 LGHNA and CDR2 YSLEER. CDR3 amino acids: CASSQDATGTGSNEQFF. In DNA form, the CDR3 reads TGCGCCAGCAGCCAAGATGCAACCGGGACAGGGTCCAATGAGCAGTTCTTC.

Concerning this clone: Distinct nucleotide sequences in the sample also encode this CDR3. This chain joins TRBV5-4 and TRBJ2-2; D is uncertain. V lost 4 bases and J lost 0, with 4 bases in between. CDR3 length: 13 amino acids. Germline-derived CDR1 and CDR2 are SGHNT and YYREEE (reference sequence). CDR3 sequence (DNA): TGTGCCAGCAGCCCTTCGAACACCGGGGAGCTGTTTTTT. Its translation: CASSPSNTGELFF.

Comment on this clone: Distinct nucleotide sequences in the sample also encode this CDR3. V is TRBV27 and J is TRBJ2-2; 9 positions match TRBD1. This CDR3 is built from 15 residues. The ends lost 5 bases at V and 1 base at J; junction bases unmatched: 2. CDR1 and CDR2 from the germline V gene are MNHEY and SMNVEV (reference sequence). The CDR3 sequence: CASSPGQGNTGELFF. In nucleotides, the CDR3 is TGTGCCAGCAGTCCGGGACAGGGGAACACCGGGGAGCTGTTTTTT.

This rearrangement joins TRBV6-1 to TRBJ2-7; TRBD2 agrees at 9 bases. Losses at the gene ends were 7 bases for V and 3 bases for J; bases not matched to a gene: 10. Germline loops: CDR1 MNHNS, CDR2 SASEGT. This CDR3 comprises 15 residues. CDR3 coding DNA: TGTGCCAGCATCAGCGATAGCGGGGGCAACTACGAGCAGTACTTC. Protein product: CASISDSGGNYEQYF.

The V call is TRBV6-4, the J call TRBJ2-2; TRBD1 is a possible D gene (5 bases). This CDR3 has 8 amino acids. Per germline, CDR1 MRHNA and CDR2 SNTAGT. This chain's CDR3 is CEGGELFF. The CDR3 nucleotides are TGTGAGGGGGGGGAGCTGTTTTTT.

V is TRBV2 and J is TRBJ1-4; D is possibly TRBD1 (5 bases). V lost 6 bases to trimming and J lost 3 bases, with 11 bases between them. CDR3 length equals 14 residues. Per germline, CDR1 SNHLY and CDR2 FYNNEI. Here the CDR3 DNA reads TGTGCCAGCAGGAGGGACGGCCCTAATGAAAAACTGTTTTTT. Protein sequence: CASRRDGPNEKLFF.

This chain uses TRBV4-2 with TRBJ2-3; D gene ambiguous. The CDR3 spans 16 residues. The V end was cut by 4 bases, the J end by 2 bases, with 16 bases between. Germline V gene lookup returns CDR1 LGHNA and CDR2 YNFKEQ. The CDR3 region has the DNA TGTGCCAGCAGCCCCTCTGTGGACCACTTCACAGATACGCAGTATTTT. Its translation is CASSPSVDHFTDTQYF.

This chain joins TRBV13 and TRBJ2-3, with D perhaps matching TRBD1 (6 bases). CDR3 size: 19 residues. Germline CDR1 PRHDT, CDR2 FYEKMQ (reference sequence). Trimming removed 3 bases from V and 2 bases from J, with 24 bases in between. CDR3 amino acids: CASSFLSGTTPSDTDTQYF. The CDR3 DNA is TGTGCCAGCAGCTTCCTATCAGGGACAACACCGTCGGACACAGATACGCAGTATTTT.

The CDR3 reads CALTLGQANQPQHF. The CDR3 DNA reads TGTGCCTTAACATTAGGACAGGCCAATCAGCCCCAGCATTTT. The chain is built from TRBV30 and TRBJ1-5, with TRBD1 matching over 7 bases. V lost 7 bases and J lost 3; bases outside the gene matches: 9. The CDR3 extends over 14 amino acids. From germline, CDR1 is GTSNPN and CDR2 SVGIG (reference sequence).

The chain combines TRBV7-9 with TRBJ1-1, with a tentative D call TRBD1 (5 bases). Per the germline V gene, CDR1 is SEHNR and CDR2 is FQNEAQ (reference sequence). The ends were cut back, 5 bases at V and 3 bases at J, with 22 bases in the middle. The CDR3 length is 17 residues. The CDR3 nucleotides are TGTGCCAGCAGCGACCCACCGGGGCACCGTAGCGACACTGAAGCTTTCTTT. This gives the protein CASSDPPGHRSDTEAFF.

The chain is built from TRBV6-4 and TRBJ2-7, with TRBD2 matching over 9 bases. The CDR3 consists of 16 residues. Germline CDR1 and CDR2: MRHNA and SNTAGT. V gave up 0 bases and J gave up 7 bases; unmatched junction bases: 10. The CDR3 coding sequence is TGTGCCAGCAGTGACTCGGGGCGGGAGGGTCCTCGAGAGCAGTACTTC. It yields the protein CASSDSGREGPREQYF.

The chain has TRBV6-1 and TRBJ1-1; perhaps TRBD1 as D (6 bases). Germline V gene data show CDR1 as MNHNS and CDR2 as SASEGT. V was cut by 2 bases and J by 6 bases, with 16 bases left in between. This CDR3 is built from 15 residues. CDR3 sequence (DNA): TGTGCCAGCAGTGAATCAGGACAGCTGAGGGCTGAAGCTTTCTTT. This encodes CASSESGQLRAEAFF.

The rearrangement joins TRBV12-5 to TRBJ2-1, with D maybe TRBD2 (5 bases). The CDR3 has 19 amino acids. In germline, CDR1 is LGHNT, CDR2 FRNRAP. Trimming cost V 0 bases and J 4 bases, with 22 bases left between them. Here the CDR3 DNA reads TGTGCTAGTGGTTTGGTAGTAATCCTCCGAGGGAGTGGGTACAATGAGCAGTTCTTC. Amino acid sequence: CASGLVVILRGSGYNEQFF.

The chain is built from TRBV6-5 and TRBJ1-2, with D perhaps matching TRBD1 (6 bases). The CDR3 contains 13 residues. The germline V gene encodes CDR1 MNHEY and CDR2 SVGAGI. Trimming stripped 2 bases from V and 9 bases from J, with 13 bases between. The CDR3 DNA is TGTGCCAGCAGTTACCGACAGGCGGACCGCTACACCTTC. This gives the protein CASSYRQADRYTF.

The rearrangement joins TRBV2 to TRBJ2-7, with D perhaps matching TRBD1 or TRBD2 (5 bases each). The CDR3 contains 14 residues. Germline-derived CDR1 and CDR2 are SNHLY and FYNNEI. Trimming shortened V by 6 bases and J by 2 bases, and 14 bases separated the two germline ends. Here the CDR3 reads CASSWDARPYEQYF. The CDR3 coding sequence is TGTGCCAGCAGCTGGGACGCAAGACCCTACGAGCAGTACTTC.

The chain uses TRBV4-1 and TRBJ1-5; the D gene is possibly TRBD1 (5 bases). CDR1 and CDR2 from the germline V gene are MGHRA and YSYEKL. Trimming stripped 0 bases from V and 6 bases from J, with 9 bases between. CDR3 length: 14 residues. CDR3 DNA: TGCGCCAGCAGCCAAGATTCAGGGAGTCAGCCCCAGCATTTT. This encodes CASSQDSGSQPQHF.

The chain uses TRBV27 and TRBJ1-4; a weak D match, TRBD1 (5 bases). V lost 4 bases and J 8 bases, leaving 23 bases between the germline ends. Per the germline V gene, CDR1 is MNHEY and CDR2 is SMNVEV (reference sequence). The length of the CDR3 is 17 residues. CDR3 DNA: TGTGCCAGCAGTTCCTACACCTCCGGGGGGTTGCGCGAAAAACTGTTTTTT. Translation: CASSSYTSGGLREKLFF.

As for this clone: The junction does not match germline at one end; this may be a read error. J is TRBJ2-7 and V is TRBV5-6; perhaps D is TRBD1 or TRBD2 (5 bases each). Germline CDR1 reads SGHDT; CDR2 reads YYEEEE. The CDR3 sequence is 15 residues long. As DNA, the CDR3 is TGTGCCAGCGGCTTGGGGCCCACGGAGGCCTACGAGCAGTACTTC. Translation: CASGLGPTEAYEQYF.

A remark on this clone: Other DNA sequences in the same sample also yield this CDR3. The chain has TRBV5-6 and TRBJ2-7; D not certain. The CDR3 length is 14 residues. Trimming stripped 0 bases from V and 1 base from J, with 8 bases between. CDR1 SGHDT and CDR2 YYEEEE come from the germline V gene. CDR3 nucleotide sequence: TGTGCCAGCAGCTTGGGACGTGGGTCCTACGAGCAGTACTTC. It is translated as CASSLGRGSYEQYF.

In this sample, this clone turned up a few times. Distinct nucleotide sequences in the sample also encode this CDR3. This chain connects TRBV27 to TRBJ2-1; TRBD2 matches 8 bases. From germline, CDR1 is MNHEY and CDR2 SMNVEV (reference sequence). The CDR3 extends over 12 amino acids. V lost 8 bases and J lost 3; bases outside the gene matches: 0. The CDR3 DNA sequence: TGTGCCAGCGCGGGGGGCTACAATGAGCAGTTCTTC. This gives the protein CASAGGYNEQFF.

The rearrangement uses TRBV5-6 and TRBJ2-1, with TRBD2 matching 14 bases. From germline, CDR1 is SGHDT and CDR2 YYEEEE. The CDR3 sequence is 16 residues long. Trimming removed 2 bases from V and 3 bases from J; junction bases left unmatched: 1. The CDR3 loop is CASSFGTSGSYNEQFF. The CDR3 DNA follows: TGTGCCAGCAGCTTCGGGACTAGCGGGAGCTACAATGAGCAGTTCTTC.

This chain joins TRBV6-5 and TRBJ2-7, with 8 bases lining up with TRBD1. Germline values: CDR1 MNHEY, CDR2 SVGAGI. CDR3 length equals 16 residues. After removal of 4 bases from V and 1 base from J, the junction contained 9 bases not matched to a gene. The CDR3 DNA is TGTGCCAGCAGTTCCCCGAGGACAGGGCCGTCCTACGAGCAGTACTTC. The encoded protein is CASSSPRTGPSYEQYF.